Below are 32 T cell receptor beta chains sequenced from a single sample in a study of siplizumab effects on memory and regulatory T cells. Profiled with immunoSEQ multiplex PCR; TCRdb holds only in-frame clones, not every one. In the table there are roughly 120,000 clones, roughly 94% of which are singletons. Sequencing input: non-Treg CD4+ T cells sorted from blood. The receptor set was obtained from a human donor in good health.

V usage is TRBV5-1 and J usage is TRBJ1-1; a possible D gene is TRBD1 (5 bases). Germline-derived CDR1 and CDR2 are SGHRS and YFSETQ. The CDR3 runs 16 residues. With 4 bases removed from V and 3 bases from J, the gap between germline ends came to 19 bases. For the CDR3, the DNA is TGCGCCAGCAGCCTGTATTTTATCGGGGGGTACACTGAAGCTTTCTTT. It is translated as CASSLYFIGGYTEAFF.

This chain links TRBV6-5 with TRBJ2-1, with TRBD1 matching 7 bases. Per germline, CDR1 MNHEY and CDR2 SVGAGI. The CDR3 is 13 amino acids. The J segment lost 9 bases and the V segment lost 4 bases, leaving 6 bases of the junction unmatched. The DNA for the CDR3 is TGTGCCAGCAGTTTGAACAGGGGTGGTGAGCAGTTCTTC. It specifies CASSLNRGGEQFF.

This sequence joins TRBV15 and TRBJ2-3; TRBD2 might be the D (5 bases). Between the trimmed V and J ends, which lost 1 base and 2 bases, there was a span of 10 bases. This CDR3 is built from 15 residues. Germline V CDR1 and CDR2: LNHNV, YYDKDF (reference sequence). CDR3: CATSRGGSSTDTQYF. The CDR3 coding sequence is TGTGCCACCAGCAGAGGTGGGAGCTCCACAGATACGCAGTATTTT.

This clone has a single count. The CDR3 nucleotides read TGTGCCAGCAGTTCAAGCGGGAGCACAGATACGCAGTATTTT. It codes for CASSSSGSTDTQYF. The chain is built from TRBV6-5 and TRBJ2-3, with D possibly matching TRBD2 (6 bases). V lost 4 bases, J lost 0 bases, and 8 bases lay in between. The CDR3 is 14 amino acids. Germline V lookup: CDR1 MNHEY, CDR2 SVGAGI.

This chain uses TRBV9 with TRBJ1-5; D not certain. The V gene lost 0 bases and the J gene lost 0 bases, with 7 bases spanning the gap. There are 15 residues in the CDR3. Germline CDR1 SGDLS, CDR2 YYNGEE. CDR3 DNA: TGTGCCAGCAGCGTAGCTCCGGATAGCAATCAGCCCCAGCATTTT. Translating gives CASSVAPDSNQPQHF.

The chain uses TRBV18 and TRBJ1-5, with a weak D call TRBD1 (6 bases). The length of the CDR3 is 14 residues. The germline CDR1 and CDR2 sequences are KGHSH and LQKENI. Deletions cut 3 bases from V and 3 bases from J, with 9 bases between. In DNA form, the CDR3 reads TGTGCCAGCTCACCCGGGACATACAATCAGCCCCAGCATTTT. It translates to CASSPGTYNQPQHF.

Only a few counts were recorded for this clone. The rearrangement joins TRBV6-5 to TRBJ1-1; no reliable D call. Germline assignment: CDR1 MNHEY and CDR2 SVGAGI. This CDR3 comprises 13 residues. Trimming stripped 0 bases from V and 7 bases from J, with 9 bases between. This CDR3 is CASSYSAESEAFF. DNA of the CDR3: TGTGCCAGCAGTTACTCGGCAGAGAGTGAAGCTTTCTTT.

The V and J genes are TRBV27 and TRBJ1-5, with D tentatively TRBD1 (5 bases). The germline V gene has CDR1 MNHEY and CDR2 SMNVEV (reference sequence). The V end was cut by 6 bases, the J end by 6 bases, with 15 bases between. The CDR3 runs to 14 residues. DNA of the CDR3: TGTGCCAGCAGACTTCAGGGTGCGGGTCAGCCCCAGCATTTT. Translating gives CASRLQGAGQPQHF.

The chain uses TRBV18 and TRBJ1-1; D remains ambiguous. V lost 4 bases and J 3 bases, leaving 15 bases between the germline ends. The CDR3 runs 15 residues. Germline lookup yields CDR1 KGHSH and CDR2 LQKENI. The CDR3 loop is CASSRSEGFDTEAFF. The CDR3 nucleotides are TGTGCCAGCTCACGCTCCGAGGGATTTGACACTGAAGCTTTCTTT.

This chain connects TRBV7-9 to TRBJ2-7, with 9 bases identical to TRBD2. The germline CDR1 and CDR2 sequences are SEHNR and FQNEAQ (reference sequence). After removal of 5 bases from V and 2 bases from J, the junction contained 13 bases not matched to a gene. The CDR3 totals 17 residues. CDR3 in DNA: TGTGCCAGCAGCCCCCCCGGCGGCCGCGGGGGGGCCTACGAGCAGTACTTC. Its protein product is CASSPPGGRGGAYEQYF.

The J gene is TRBJ2-3, the V gene TRBV9; 12 bases are a match to TRBD1. Germline CDR1 is SGDLS and CDR2 is YYNGEE. CDR3 length: 19 amino acids. V gave up 3 bases and J gave up 6 bases; unmatched junction bases: 17. The CDR3 here is CASSAGTGGLAGGLDTQYF. The CDR3 DNA reads as TGTGCCAGCAGCGCCGGGACAGGGGGCTTGGCGGGAGGGTTGGATACGCAGTATTTT.

This clone is a singleton in its sample. The chain is built from TRBV9 and TRBJ2-1, with 9 bases aligning to TRBD2. The germline V gene has CDR1 SGDLS and CDR2 YYNGEE. This CDR3 spans 16 amino acids. The ends lost 1 base at V and 3 bases at J; junction bases unmatched: 5. The CDR3 is CASSVFSGGHYNEQFF. Here the CDR3 DNA reads TGTGCCAGCAGCGTATTTAGCGGGGGACACTACAATGAGCAGTTCTTC.

Points on this clone: A read error may produce the germline difference seen at one junction end. The chain employs TRBV29-1 and TRBJ2-5, with 7 nucleotides matching TRBD1. The CDR3 runs to 12 residues. The V gene's germline CDR1 is SQVTM and CDR2 ANQGSEA. DNA of the CDR3: TGCAGCGCTGAAAAGGGGGCTGAGACCCAGTACTTC. Its translation is CSAEKGAETQYF.

This clone appeared a single time. This chain links TRBV5-1 with TRBJ2-7; 7 bases map to TRBD1. Germline V CDR1 and CDR2: SGHRS, YFSETQ. This CDR3 is built from 13 residues. Trimming at V came to 0 bases and at J to 3 bases, leaving 0 bases not matched to a gene. The CDR3 DNA is TGCGCCAGCAGCTTGGACAGGGGCTACGAGCAGTACTTC. It specifies CASSLDRGYEQYF.

This chain uses TRBV5-1 with TRBJ1-3, with D unclear. Germline V gene data show CDR1 as SGHRS and CDR2 as YFSETQ. The length of the CDR3 is 14 residues. The V end was cut by 0 bases, the J end by 2 bases, with 6 bases between. The CDR3 protein is CASSLVGTGNTIYF. Here the CDR3 DNA reads TGCGCCAGCAGCTTGGTGGGTACTGGAAACACCATATATTTT.

The chain couples TRBV6-6 to TRBJ1-2; D unresolved. Trimming left V 5 bases short and J 7 bases short, with 8 bases between. The CDR3 is 11 residues long. Germline lookup yields CDR1 MNHNY and CDR2 SVGAGI (reference sequence). CDR3 bases: TGTGCCAGCAGTCCTTCTGGTGGCTACACCTTC. It is translated as CASSPSGGYTF.

The rearrangement uses TRBV14 and TRBJ1-1; D perhaps matches TRBD1 (6 bases). V lost 2 bases to trimming and J lost 1 base, with 8 bases between them. This CDR3 region has 14 residues. Germline V CDR1 and CDR2: SGHDN, FVKESK. The CDR3 DNA follows: TGTGCCAGCAGCCAAAGGGGGGGGAACACTGAAGCTTTCTTT. Protein product: CASSQRGGNTEAFF.

The chain recombines TRBV5-1 with TRBJ1-4; D call uncertain. In germline, CDR1 is SGHRS, CDR2 YFSETQ. V gave up 4 bases and J gave up 3 bases, with 13 bases separating them. The CDR3 extends over 15 amino acids. The CDR3 bases are TGCGCCAGCAGCCTAAGTATGGATCCTAATGAAAAACTGTTTTTT. This gives the protein CASSLSMDPNEKLFF.

Concerning this clone: An end of the junction does not agree with germline; a read error may underlie this. The rearrangement uses TRBV11-2 and TRBJ2-5; TRBD1 is a possible D gene (5 bases). The length of the CDR3 is 17 residues. The germline gives CDR1 SGHAT, CDR2 FQNNGV. CDR3 in DNA: TGTGCCAGCAGTTTAGTCTTGACAGCGAGATTCCAAGAGACCCAGTACTTC. Translated: CASSLVLTARFQETQYF.

The chain carries TRBV5-1 and TRBJ2-3; 10 bases are a match to TRBD2. Germline V gene sequence: CDR1 SGHRS, CDR2 YFSETQ. V lost 2 bases to trimming and J lost 4 bases; unmatched junction nucleotides: 7. The CDR3 loop spans 16 amino acids. CDR3 residues: CASSFWASGRADTQYF. CDR3 in DNA: TGCGCCAGCAGCTTTTGGGCTAGCGGGAGAGCAGATACGCAGTATTTT.

V gene TRBV5-1 combines with J gene TRBJ2-3; maybe TRBD2 (5 bases). This CDR3 is built from 17 residues. The V gene lost 0 bases and the J gene lost 2 bases, with 16 bases spanning the gap. CDR1 is SGHRS and CDR2 is YFSETQ in the germline V gene. The DNA of the CDR3 is TGCGCCAGCAGCTTGGTTATAAGCGGAACCTCCACAGATACGCAGTATTTT. This codes for CASSLVISGTSTDTQYF. The full variable domain, its missing parts supplied by reference TRBV5-1 and TRBJ2-3, is KAGVTQTPRYLIKTRGQQVTLSCSPISGHRSVSWYQQTPGQGLQFLFEYFSETQRNKGNFPGRFSGRQFSNSRSEMNVSTLELGDSALYLCASSLVISGTSTDTQYFGPGTRLTVL.

The chain combines TRBV12-2 with TRBJ2-1. TRBV12-2 is reported as a pseudogene. The CDR3 is made up of 10 amino acids. Written as DNA, the CDR3 is TGTGCAATGGGGGTTGAGAAGACGTTCTTC. Protein sequence: CAMGVEKTFF.

The table lists this clone with a few counts. The chain links TRBV29-1 to TRBJ1-1; no reliable D call. Germline V gene lookup returns CDR1 SQVTM and CDR2 ANQGSEA. Trimming left V 4 bases short and J 6 bases short, with 12 bases between. This CDR3 comprises 12 residues. For the CDR3, the DNA is TGCAGCGTTGTACCAGCCAGCTCTGAAGCTTTCTTT. The encoded protein is CSVVPASSEAFF.

The chain joins TRBV5-4 to TRBJ1-6; no definite D call. Per germline, CDR1 SGHNT and CDR2 YYREEE (reference sequence). The CDR3 covers 16 residues. The V and J ends lost 2 bases and 0 bases respectively, with 9 bases between them. The CDR3 spells CASSFGFSSYNSPLHF. The CDR3 region has the DNA TGTGCCAGCAGCTTTGGGTTCAGCTCCTATAATTCACCCCTCCACTTT. Variable domain in full (rest from reference TRBV5-4 and TRBJ1-6): ETGVTQSPTHLIKTRGQQVTLRCSSQSGHNTVSWYQQALGQGPQFIFQYYREEENGRGNFPPRFSGLQFPNYSSELNVNALELDDSALYLCASSFGFSSYNSPLHFGNGTRLTVT.

The rearrangement links TRBV5-1 to TRBJ2-2, with 11 bases identical to TRBD2. Germline trimming cut 2 bases from V and 1 base from J; bases unmatched to any gene: 1. The germline V gene encodes CDR1 SGHRS and CDR2 YFSETQ. The CDR3 has 16 amino acids. The CDR3: CASSLTSGGNTGELFF. The CDR3 coding sequence is TGCGCCAGCAGCTTAACTAGCGGGGGGAACACCGGGGAGCTGTTTTTT.

With regard to this clone: The sample holds other DNA sequences that translate to the same CDR3. This chain links TRBV9 with TRBJ2-5; weak D call: TRBD1 (7 bases). V dropped 0 bases and J dropped 5 bases, with 14 bases sitting between them. Germline values: CDR1 SGDLS, CDR2 YYNGEE. The CDR3 is 15 amino acids. CDR3 bases: TGTGCCAGCAGCGTAGGCGGAGGGGGCCAGGAGACCCAGTACTTC. Translating it yields CASSVGGGGQETQYF. Full variable domain (remainder filled in from reference TRBV9 and TRBJ2-5): DSGVTQTPKHLITATGQRVTLRCSPRSGDLSVYWYQQSLDQGLQFLIQYYNGEERAKGNILERFSAQQFPDLHSELNLSSLELGDSALYFCASSVGGGGQETQYFGPGTRLLVL.

CDR3 sequence reads: CASSRRGDYEQYF. The DNA for the CDR3 is TGTGCCAGCAGCCGGCGGGGGGACTACGAGCAGTACTTC. The chain carries TRBV7-9 and TRBJ2-7; 8 positions match TRBD2. The germline gives CDR1 SEHNR, CDR2 FQNEAQ (reference sequence). J gave up 3 bases and V 5 bases, and 3 bases lay outside the gene matches. The CDR3 totals 13 residues.

The V and J genes are TRBV18 and TRBJ2-5; D is unclear. The germline V gene encodes CDR1 KGHSH and CDR2 LQKENI. This CDR3 region has 13 residues. The germline V and J ends were trimmed by 3 bases and 2 bases, with 7 bases remaining between them. CDR3 coding DNA: TGTGCCAGCTCACCGGGCAGTCAAGAGACCCAGTACTTC. Translation: CASSPGSQETQYF.

The chain has TRBV6-5 and TRBJ2-7; a weak D match, TRBD1 (6 bases). CDR1 and CDR2 from the germline V gene are MNHEY and SVGAGI. The CDR3 has 12 amino acids. Trimming shortened V by 7 bases and J by 4 bases, and 11 bases separated the two germline ends. The CDR3 spells CASKRQDYEQYF. CDR3 DNA sequence: TGTGCCAGCAAGAGACAGGATTACGAGCAGTACTTC.

This clone appeared a single time. J is TRBJ1-3 and V is TRBV27; D unresolved. Trimming left V 6 bases short and J 3 bases short, with 18 bases between. This CDR3 contains 16 residues. Per the germline V gene, CDR1 is MNHEY and CDR2 is SMNVEV (reference sequence). In DNA, the CDR3 is TGTGCCAGCAGCAAGGGTTTTGTCTCGGGTGGAAACACCATATATTTT. It specifies CASSKGFVSGGNTIYF.

The chain couples TRBV10-3 to TRBJ1-5, with no clear D. CDR1 and CDR2 (germline): ENHRY, SYGVKD. This CDR3 comprises 14 residues. Trimming left V 2 bases short and J 1 base short, with 6 bases between. The CDR3 DNA is TGTGCCATCAGTGAGGGTGACAGCAATCAGCCCCAGCATTTT. It encodes CAISEGDSNQPQHF.

This clone was seen a single time. The chain is built from TRBV7-3 and TRBJ2-2, with 8 bases aligning to TRBD2. The CDR3 has 15 amino acids. Germline CDR1 SGHTA, CDR2 FQGTGA. Trimming at V came to 6 bases and at J to 4 bases, leaving 7 bases not matched to a gene. CDR3 amino acids: CASSPSGRGTGELFF. DNA of the CDR3: TGTGCCAGCAGTCCGAGCGGGAGAGGCACCGGGGAGCTGTTTTTT.